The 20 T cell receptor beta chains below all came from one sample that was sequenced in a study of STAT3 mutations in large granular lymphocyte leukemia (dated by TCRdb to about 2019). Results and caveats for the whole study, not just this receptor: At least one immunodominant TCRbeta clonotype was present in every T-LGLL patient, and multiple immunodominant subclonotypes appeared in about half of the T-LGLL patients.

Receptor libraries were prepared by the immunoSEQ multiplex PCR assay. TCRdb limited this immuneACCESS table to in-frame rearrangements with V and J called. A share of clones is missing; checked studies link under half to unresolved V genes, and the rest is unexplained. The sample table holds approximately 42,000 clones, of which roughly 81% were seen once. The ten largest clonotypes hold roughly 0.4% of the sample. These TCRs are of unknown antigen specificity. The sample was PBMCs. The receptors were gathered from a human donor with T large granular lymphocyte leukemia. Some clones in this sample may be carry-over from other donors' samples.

CDR3 protein: CASSTSGGVTFEQFF. DNA for the CDR3: TGCGCCAGCAGTACTAGCGGGGGGGTAACATTTGAGCAGTTCTTC. The gene calls are TRBV5-1 and TRBJ2-1, with 13 bases matching TRBD2. The V gene end was trimmed by 5 bases and the J gene end by 9 bases; junction bases not matched to a gene: 8. Looked up from germline, CDR1 is SGHRS and CDR2 is YFSETQ. This CDR3 is 15 amino acids long.

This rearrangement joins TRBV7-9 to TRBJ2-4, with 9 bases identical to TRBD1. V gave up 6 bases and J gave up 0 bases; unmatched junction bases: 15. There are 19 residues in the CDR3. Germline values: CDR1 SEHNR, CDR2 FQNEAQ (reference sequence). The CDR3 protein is CASSEILGQGILAKNIQYF. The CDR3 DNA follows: TGTGCCAGCAGTGAGATATTAGGACAGGGGATACTAGCCAAAAACATTCAGTACTTC.

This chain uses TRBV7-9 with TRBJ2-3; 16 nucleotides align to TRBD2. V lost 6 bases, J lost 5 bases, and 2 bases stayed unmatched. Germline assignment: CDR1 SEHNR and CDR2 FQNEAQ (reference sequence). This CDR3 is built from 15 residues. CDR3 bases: TGTGCCAGCAGGGGACTAGCGGGGGGGTTAGATACGCAGTATTTT. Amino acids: CASRGLAGGLDTQYF.

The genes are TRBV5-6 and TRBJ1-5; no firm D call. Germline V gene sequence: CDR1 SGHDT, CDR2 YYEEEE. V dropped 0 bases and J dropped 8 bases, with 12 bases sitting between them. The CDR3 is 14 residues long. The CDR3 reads CASSLGPTEKPQHF. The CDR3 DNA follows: TGTGCCAGCAGCTTGGGGCCGACGGAGAAGCCCCAGCATTTT.

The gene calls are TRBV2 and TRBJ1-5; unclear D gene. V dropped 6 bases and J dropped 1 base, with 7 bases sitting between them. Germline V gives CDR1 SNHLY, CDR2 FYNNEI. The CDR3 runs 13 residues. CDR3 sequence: CASRPDSNQPQHF. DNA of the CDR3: TGTGCCAGCAGGCCGGACAGCAATCAGCCCCAGCATTTT.

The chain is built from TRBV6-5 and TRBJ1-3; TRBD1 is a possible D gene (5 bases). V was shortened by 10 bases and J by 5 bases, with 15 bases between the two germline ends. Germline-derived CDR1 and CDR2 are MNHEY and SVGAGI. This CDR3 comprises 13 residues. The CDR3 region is CATSQGTRNTIYF. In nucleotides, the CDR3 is TGTGCCACCTCGCAAGGGACGAGAAACACCATATATTTT.

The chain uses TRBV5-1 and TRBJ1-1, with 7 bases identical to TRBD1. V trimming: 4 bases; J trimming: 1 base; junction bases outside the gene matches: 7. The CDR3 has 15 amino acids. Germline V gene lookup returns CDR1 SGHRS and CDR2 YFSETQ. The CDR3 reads CASSESRGKNTEAFF. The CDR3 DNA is TGCGCCAGCAGCGAATCCAGGGGGAAGAACACTGAAGCTTTCTTT.

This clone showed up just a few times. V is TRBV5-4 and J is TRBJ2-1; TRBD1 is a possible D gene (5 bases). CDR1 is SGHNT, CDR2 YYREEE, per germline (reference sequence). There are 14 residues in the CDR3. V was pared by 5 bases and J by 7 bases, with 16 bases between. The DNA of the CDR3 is TGTGCCAGCAGAAAAGATTCAGGGTTTAATGAGCAGTTCTTC. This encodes CASRKDSGFNEQFF.

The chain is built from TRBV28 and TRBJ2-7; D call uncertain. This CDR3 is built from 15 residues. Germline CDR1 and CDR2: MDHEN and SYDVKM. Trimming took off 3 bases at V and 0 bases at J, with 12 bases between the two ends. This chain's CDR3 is CASSFRLRSSYEQYF. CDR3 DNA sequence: TGTGCCAGCAGTTTCCGTTTACGGAGCTCCTACGAGCAGTACTTC.

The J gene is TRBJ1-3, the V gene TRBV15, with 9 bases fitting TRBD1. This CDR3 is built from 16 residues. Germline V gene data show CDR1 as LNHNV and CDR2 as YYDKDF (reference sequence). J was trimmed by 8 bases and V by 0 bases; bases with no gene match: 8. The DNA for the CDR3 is TGTGCCACCAGCAGAGATTGGGGGGACAGGGAGGACACCATATATTTT. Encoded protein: CATSRDWGDREDTIYF.

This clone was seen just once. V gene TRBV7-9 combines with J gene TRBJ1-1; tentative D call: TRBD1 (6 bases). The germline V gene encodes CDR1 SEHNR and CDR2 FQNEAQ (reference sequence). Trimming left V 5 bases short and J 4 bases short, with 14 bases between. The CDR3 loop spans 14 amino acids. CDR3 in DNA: TGTGCCAGCAGCCCAGAGGGGGTTAGCACTGAAGCTTTCTTT. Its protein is CASSPEGVSTEAFF.

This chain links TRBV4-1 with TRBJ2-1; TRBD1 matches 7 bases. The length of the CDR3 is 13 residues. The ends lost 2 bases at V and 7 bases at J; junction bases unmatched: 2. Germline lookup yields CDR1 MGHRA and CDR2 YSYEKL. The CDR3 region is CASSQNRGNEQFF. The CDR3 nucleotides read TGCGCCAGCAGCCAAAACAGGGGTAATGAGCAGTTCTTC.

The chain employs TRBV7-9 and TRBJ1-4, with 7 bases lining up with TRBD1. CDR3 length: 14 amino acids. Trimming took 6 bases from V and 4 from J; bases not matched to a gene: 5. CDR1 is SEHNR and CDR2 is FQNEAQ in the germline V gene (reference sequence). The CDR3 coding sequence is TGTGCCAGCAGTGGGACAGTATTTAATGAAAAACTGTTTTTT. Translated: CASSGTVFNEKLFF.

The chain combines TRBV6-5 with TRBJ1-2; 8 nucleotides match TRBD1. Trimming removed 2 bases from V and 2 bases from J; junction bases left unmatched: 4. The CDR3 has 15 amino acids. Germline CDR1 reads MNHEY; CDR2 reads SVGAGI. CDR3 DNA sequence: TGTGCCAGCAGTTACGGGACAGGTTCGAACTATGGCTACACCTTC. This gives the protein CASSYGTGSNYGYTF.

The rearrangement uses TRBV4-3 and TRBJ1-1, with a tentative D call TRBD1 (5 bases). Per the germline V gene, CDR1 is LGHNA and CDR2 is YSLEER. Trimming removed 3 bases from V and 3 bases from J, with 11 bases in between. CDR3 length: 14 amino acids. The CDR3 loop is CASSQVWGDTEAFF. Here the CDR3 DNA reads TGCGCCAGCAGCCAGGTTTGGGGCGACACTGAAGCTTTCTTT.

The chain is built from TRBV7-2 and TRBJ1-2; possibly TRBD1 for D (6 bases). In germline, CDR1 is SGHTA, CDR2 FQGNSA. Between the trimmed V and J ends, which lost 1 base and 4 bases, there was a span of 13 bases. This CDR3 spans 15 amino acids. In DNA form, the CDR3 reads TGTGCCAGCAGCTTAGGACCGGACAGTTCCTATGGCTACACCTTC. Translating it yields CASSLGPDSSYGYTF.

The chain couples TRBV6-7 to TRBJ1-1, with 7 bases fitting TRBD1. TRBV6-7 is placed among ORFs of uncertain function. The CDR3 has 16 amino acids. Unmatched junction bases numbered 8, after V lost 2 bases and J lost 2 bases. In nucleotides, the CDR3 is TGTGCCAGCAGTTACCCACAGGGGAACTTCAACACTGAAGCTTTCTTT. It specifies CASSYPQGNFNTEAFF.

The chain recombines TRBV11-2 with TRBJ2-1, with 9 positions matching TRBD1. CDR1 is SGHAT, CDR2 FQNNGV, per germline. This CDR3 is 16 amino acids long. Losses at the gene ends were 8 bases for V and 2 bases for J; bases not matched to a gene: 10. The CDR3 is CASPTAGTGPYNEQFF. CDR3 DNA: TGTGCCAGCCCCACAGCCGGGACAGGGCCCTACAATGAGCAGTTCTTC.

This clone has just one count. The CDR3 spells CASSPLGGSTGELFF. The CDR3 DNA reads as TGTGCCAGCAGCCCCCTGGGGGGGAGCACCGGGGAGCTGTTTTTT. V is TRBV9 and J is TRBJ2-2; 7 positions match TRBD2. The CDR3 contains 15 residues. The J segment lost 4 bases and the V segment lost 4 bases, leaving 7 bases of the junction unmatched. CDR1 and CDR2 (germline): SGDLS, YYNGEE.

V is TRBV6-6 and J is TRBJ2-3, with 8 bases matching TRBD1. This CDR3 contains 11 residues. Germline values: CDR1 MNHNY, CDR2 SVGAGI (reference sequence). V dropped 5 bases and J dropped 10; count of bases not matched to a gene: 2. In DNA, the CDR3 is TGTGCCAGCAGTCCGGGACAGGCGCAGTATTTT. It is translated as CASSPGQAQYF.